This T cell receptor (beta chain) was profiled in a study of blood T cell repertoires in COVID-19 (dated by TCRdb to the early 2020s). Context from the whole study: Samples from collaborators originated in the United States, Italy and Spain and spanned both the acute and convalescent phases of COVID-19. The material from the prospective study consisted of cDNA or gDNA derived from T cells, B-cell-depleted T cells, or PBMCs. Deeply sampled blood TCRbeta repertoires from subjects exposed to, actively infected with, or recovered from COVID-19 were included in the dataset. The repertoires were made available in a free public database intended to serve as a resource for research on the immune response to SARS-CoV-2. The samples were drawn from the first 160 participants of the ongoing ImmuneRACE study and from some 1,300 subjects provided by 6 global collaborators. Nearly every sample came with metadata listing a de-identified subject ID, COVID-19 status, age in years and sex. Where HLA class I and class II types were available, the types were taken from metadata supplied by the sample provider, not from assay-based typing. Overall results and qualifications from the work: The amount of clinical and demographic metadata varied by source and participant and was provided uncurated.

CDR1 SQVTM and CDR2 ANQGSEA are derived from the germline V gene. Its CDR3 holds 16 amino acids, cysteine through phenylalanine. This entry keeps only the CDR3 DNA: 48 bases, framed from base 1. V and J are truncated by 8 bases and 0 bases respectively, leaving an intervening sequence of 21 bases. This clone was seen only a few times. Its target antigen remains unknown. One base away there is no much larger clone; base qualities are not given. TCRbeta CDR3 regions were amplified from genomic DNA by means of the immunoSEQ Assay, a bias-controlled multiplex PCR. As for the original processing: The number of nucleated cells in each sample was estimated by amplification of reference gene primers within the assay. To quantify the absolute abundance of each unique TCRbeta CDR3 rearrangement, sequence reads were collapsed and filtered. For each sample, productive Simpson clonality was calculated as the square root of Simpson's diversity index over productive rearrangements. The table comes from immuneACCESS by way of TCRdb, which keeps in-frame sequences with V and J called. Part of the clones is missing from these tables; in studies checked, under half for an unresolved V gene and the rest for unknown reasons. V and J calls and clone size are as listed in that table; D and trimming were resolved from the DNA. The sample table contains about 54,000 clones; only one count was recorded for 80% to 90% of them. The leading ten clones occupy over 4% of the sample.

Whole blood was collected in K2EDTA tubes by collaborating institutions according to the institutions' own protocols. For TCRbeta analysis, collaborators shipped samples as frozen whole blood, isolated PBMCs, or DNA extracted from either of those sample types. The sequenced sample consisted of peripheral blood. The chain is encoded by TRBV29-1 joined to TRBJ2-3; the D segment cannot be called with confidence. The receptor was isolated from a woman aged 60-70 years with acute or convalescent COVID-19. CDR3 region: CSLNPITSISTDTQYF. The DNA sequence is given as TGCAGCCTCAATCCTATTACGAGTATTAGCACAGATACGCAGTATTTT.